This T cell receptor (beta chain) was found in a study of spatial heterogeneity in lung cancer. Study results and limitations: Blood contained ubiquitous expanded tumor TCRs more at resection than at follow-up.

In TCRdb, the 5' RACE reads were re-called with MiXCR into one record per CDR3 protein. The top ten clones hold more than 4.5% of a sample with about 23,000 distinct CDR3 sequences, roughly 4.7% of them seen once. Germline assignment: CDR1 MNHNY and CDR2 SVGAGI (reference sequence). The CDR3 is made up of 11 amino acids. V was shortened by 8 bases and J by 6 bases, with 9 bases between the two germline ends. This clonotype appeared many times. The antigen is undetermined. This sample's time point: sample taken at primary tumor resection. The genes are TRBV6-6 and TRBJ2-3; D unresolved. The sequencing used PBMCs, collected at surgery. The clonotype comes from a male donor with early-stage non-small cell lung cancer. The CDR3 sequence: CASVLADTQYF. CDR3 nucleotide sequence: TGTGCCAGCGTCTTGGCTGATACGCAGTATTTT.